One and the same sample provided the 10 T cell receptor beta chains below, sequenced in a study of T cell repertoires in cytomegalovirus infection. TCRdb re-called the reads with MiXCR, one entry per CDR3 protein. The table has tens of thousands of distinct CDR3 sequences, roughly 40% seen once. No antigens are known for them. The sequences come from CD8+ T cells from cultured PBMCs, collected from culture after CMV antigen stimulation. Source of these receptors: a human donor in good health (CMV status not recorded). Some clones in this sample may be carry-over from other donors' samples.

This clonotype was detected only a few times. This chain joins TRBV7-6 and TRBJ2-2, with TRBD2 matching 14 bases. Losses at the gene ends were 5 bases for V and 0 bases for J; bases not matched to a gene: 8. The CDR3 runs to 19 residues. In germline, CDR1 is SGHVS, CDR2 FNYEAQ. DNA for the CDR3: TGTGCCAGCAGCACCGGGACTAGCGGGGGAACCGCGAACACCGGGGAGCTGTTTTTT. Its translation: CASSTGTSGGTANTGELFF.

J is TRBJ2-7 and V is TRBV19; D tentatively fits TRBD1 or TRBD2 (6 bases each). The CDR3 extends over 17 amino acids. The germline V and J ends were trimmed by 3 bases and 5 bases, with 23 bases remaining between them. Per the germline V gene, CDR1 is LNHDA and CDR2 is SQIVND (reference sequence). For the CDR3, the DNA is TGTGCCAGTAGTATTTTCGATGGCGGGACAACACAACACGAGCAGTACTTC. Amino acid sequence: CASSIFDGGTTQHEQYF. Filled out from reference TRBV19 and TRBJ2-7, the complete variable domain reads DGGITQSPKYLFRKEGQNVTLSCEQNLNHDAMYWYRQDPGQGLRLIYYSQIVNDFQKGDIAEGYSVSREKKESFPLTVTSAQKNPTAFYLCASSIFDGGTTQHEQYFGPGTRLTVT.

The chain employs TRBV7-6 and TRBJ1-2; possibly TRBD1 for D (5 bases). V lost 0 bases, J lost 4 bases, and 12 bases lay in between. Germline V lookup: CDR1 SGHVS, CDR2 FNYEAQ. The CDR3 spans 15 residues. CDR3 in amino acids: CASSLAGGDTYGYTF. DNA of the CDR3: TGTGCCAGCAGCTTAGCGGGGGGGGATACCTATGGCTACACCTTC.

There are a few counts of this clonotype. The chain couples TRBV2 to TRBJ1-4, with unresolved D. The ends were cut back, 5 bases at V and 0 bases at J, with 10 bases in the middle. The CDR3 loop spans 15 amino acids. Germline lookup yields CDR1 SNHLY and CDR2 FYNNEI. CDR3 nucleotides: TGTGCCAGCAGTCCCCGGAGTGCAACTAATGAAAAACTGTTTTTT. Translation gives CASSPRSATNEKLFF.

CDR3: CASIKPAGGNTEAFF. The CDR3 nucleotides read TGTGCCAGCATAAAACCCGCAGGGGGGAACACTGAAGCTTTCTTT. The chain combines TRBV28 with TRBJ1-1; 7 nucleotides line up with TRBD1. CDR1 and CDR2 from the germline V gene are MDHEN and SYDVKM. This CDR3 is built from 15 residues. Trimming removed 7 bases from V and 1 base from J; junction bases left unmatched: 9.

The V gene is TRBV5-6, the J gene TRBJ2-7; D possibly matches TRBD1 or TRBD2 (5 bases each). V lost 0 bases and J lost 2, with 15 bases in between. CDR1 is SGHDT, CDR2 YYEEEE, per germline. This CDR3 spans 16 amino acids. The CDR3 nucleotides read TGTGCCAGCAGCTTGGGGGACGGAGCCTTCCCCTACGAGCAGTACTTC. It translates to CASSLGDGAFPYEQYF.

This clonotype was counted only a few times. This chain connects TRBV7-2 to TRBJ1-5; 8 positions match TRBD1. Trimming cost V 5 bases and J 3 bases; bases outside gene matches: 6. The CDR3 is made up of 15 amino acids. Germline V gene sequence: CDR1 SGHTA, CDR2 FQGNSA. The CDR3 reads CASSQIQGDNQPQHF. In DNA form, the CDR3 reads TGTGCCAGCAGCCAGATACAGGGGGACAATCAGCCCCAGCATTTT.

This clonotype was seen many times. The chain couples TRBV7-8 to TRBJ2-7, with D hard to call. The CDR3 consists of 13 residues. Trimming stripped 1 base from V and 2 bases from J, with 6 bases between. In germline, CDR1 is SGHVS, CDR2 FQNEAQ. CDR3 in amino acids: CASSLDPAYEQYF. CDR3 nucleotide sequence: TGTGCCAGCAGCTTAGATCCAGCCTACGAGCAGTACTTC.

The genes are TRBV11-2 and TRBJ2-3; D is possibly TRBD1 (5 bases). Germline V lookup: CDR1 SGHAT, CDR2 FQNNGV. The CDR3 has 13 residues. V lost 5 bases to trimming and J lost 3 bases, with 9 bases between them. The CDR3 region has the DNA TGTGCCAGCAGCCCGACAGCAACAGATACGCAGTATTTT. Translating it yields CASSPTATDTQYF.

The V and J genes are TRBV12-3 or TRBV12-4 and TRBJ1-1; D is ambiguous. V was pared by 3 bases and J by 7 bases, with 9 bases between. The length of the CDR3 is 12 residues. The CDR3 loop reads CASSFSVYEAFF. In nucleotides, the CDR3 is TGTGCCAGCAGTTTTTCCGTGTATGAAGCTTTCTTT.